The next 10 T cell receptor beta chains were all read from a single sample in a study of T cell changes during pregnancy in multiple sclerosis. Produced via immunoSEQ multiplex PCR; TCRdb's table is partial and in-frame only. The sample shows 20,000 to 25,000 clones, approximately 91% of them seen only once. The sample was CD4+ T cells from peripheral blood mononuclear cells, taken after pregnancy. All receptors come from a female donor in good health, enrolled as a control in a pregnancy study.

The genes are TRBV19 and TRBJ1-2; D might be TRBD1 (6 bases). V shed 5 bases and J shed 3 bases, with 16 bases lying between them. CDR3 length equals 15 residues. The V gene's germline CDR1 is LNHDA and CDR2 SQIVND (reference sequence). The CDR3 loop is CASSLQGIRDYGYTF. The DNA for the CDR3 is TGTGCCAGTAGTCTGCAGGGGATCCGAGACTATGGCTACACCTTC.

Comments on this clone: The same CDR3 can be traced to other DNA sequences in this sample. This chain uses TRBV27 with TRBJ1-6; tentative D call: TRBD1 (5 bases). With 3 bases removed from V and 13 bases from J, the gap between germline ends came to 22 bases. The germline gives CDR1 MNHEY, CDR2 SMNVEV (reference sequence). CDR3 length: 16 residues. In DNA form, the CDR3 reads TGTGCCAGCAGTTTGGCGGGACCCTTTATAATTAGGCCCCTCCACTTT. It codes for CASSLAGPFIIRPLHF.

The CDR3 reads CASSLGVGYTQYF. The CDR3 DNA reads TGTGCCAGCAGCCTCGGAGTTGGCTATACGCAGTATTTT. The chain joins TRBV7-3 to TRBJ2-3; D ambiguous. This CDR3 has 13 amino acids. Germline CDR1 reads SGHTA; CDR2 reads FQGTGA. The V gene lost 5 bases and the J gene lost 7 bases, with 13 bases spanning the gap.

The rearrangement uses TRBV11-3 and TRBJ2-3, with 8 bases that match TRBD1. Germline V CDR1 and CDR2: SGHNT, YENEEA. Trimming cost V 5 bases and J 2 bases; bases outside gene matches: 3. This CDR3 comprises 14 residues. This chain's CDR3 is CASSETGATDTQYF. CDR3 in DNA: TGTGCCAGCAGCGAGACAGGGGCCACAGATACGCAGTATTTT.

This sequence joins TRBV6-1 and TRBJ2-1, with 10 bases lining up with TRBD2. The CDR3 is 15 residues long. The V gene's germline CDR1 is MNHNS and CDR2 SASEGT. With V trimmed by 5 bases and J by 8 bases, 9 bases remained unmatched. Here the CDR3 DNA reads TGTGCCAGCAGTCTACTCCCTAGCGGGGGCCATGAGCAGTTCTTC. Protein sequence: CASSLLPSGGHEQFF.

The genes are TRBV7-9 and TRBJ2-7, with TRBD2 matching 13 bases. J was trimmed by 4 bases and V by 4 bases; bases with no gene match: 10. Germline values: CDR1 SEHNR, CDR2 FQNEAQ (reference sequence). This CDR3 spans 17 amino acids. CDR3 nucleotide sequence: TGTGCCAGCAGCTCCCCCTCGGGACTAGCGGGGCCTTACGAGCAGTACTTC. Translation gives CASSSPSGLAGPYEQYF.

The chain carries TRBV12-5 and TRBJ2-1, with TRBD2 as a possible D gene (5 bases). Per the germline V gene, CDR1 is LGHNT and CDR2 is FRNRAP. Trimming removed 2 bases from V and 2 bases from J, with 22 bases in between. The CDR3 totals 19 residues. The CDR3 here is CASGLSRFDDLRAYNEQFF. The CDR3, as DNA: TGTGCTAGTGGTTTGTCCCGGTTTGACGACCTGAGGGCCTACAATGAGCAGTTCTTC.

The genes are TRBV19 and TRBJ2-7; 9 bases line up with TRBD2. The CDR3 covers 14 residues. Germline trimming cut 5 bases from V and 6 bases from J; bases unmatched to any gene: 8. Germline lookup yields CDR1 LNHDA and CDR2 SQIVND (reference sequence). The CDR3 reads CASSQPGTSFEQYF. Here the CDR3 DNA reads TGTGCCAGTAGTCAACCAGGGACTAGCTTCGAGCAGTACTTC.

As DNA, the CDR3 is TGTGCCAGCAAAGCCGGGACAGAGACTGGAAACACCATATATTTT. Its protein is CASKAGTETGNTIYF. The chain links TRBV28 to TRBJ1-3; 7 bases match TRBD1. Germline loops: CDR1 MDHEN, CDR2 SYDVKM. The junction had 8 bases not matched to a gene; V was cut back by 7 bases and J by 2 bases. The CDR3 is 15 amino acids. Drawing the rest from reference TRBV28 and TRBJ1-3, the complete variable domain is DVKVTQSSRYLVKRTGEKVFLECVQDMDHENMFWYRQDPGLGLRLIYFSYDVKMKEKGDIPEGYSVSREKKERFSLILESASTNQTSMYLCASKAGTETGNTIYFGEGSWLTVV.

V and J are TRBV28 and TRBJ2-4; 7 nucleotides agree with TRBD1. CDR3 length: 17 residues. Germline V lookup: CDR1 MDHEN, CDR2 SYDVKM. With 7 bases clipped from V and 0 bases from J, the junction kept 12 bases outside the gene matches. The CDR3 DNA reads as TGTGCCAGCACCCCAGGGGGTGTTTTACGAGCCAAAAACATTCAGTACTTC. This translates into CASTPGGVLRAKNIQYF.